These T cell receptor beta chains were read from a single sample in a study of T cells after posttransplantation cyclophosphamide. Here immunoSEQ multiplex PCR was the method, and the copy in TCRdb shows in-frame clones only, minus some. The table lists approximately 17,000 clones, around 94% of them singletons. Sample: naive CD4+ T cells sorted from blood. The receptor set was obtained from a woman aged 45-60 years in good health and a related stem cell transplant donor. Both conserved end residues are part of each CDR3. Each record gives: J gene, clone size, V gene, D gene, CDR3 DNA, CDR3 protein. The D gene is left open where the match is weak. The size of a clone is reported for some rows only, either as once, few or many, or as a class for expanded clones.

J: TRBJ1-3; size: -; V: TRBV19; D: -; DNA: TGTGCCAGTAGTATAGGTCCAGGCCGCTCTGGAAACACCATATATTTT; CDR3: CASSIGPGRSGNTIYF
J: TRBJ2-7; size: -; V: TRBV28; D: -; DNA: TGTGCCAGCCTTCGGTCCGATAGCGGCAAATCCTACGAGCAGTACTTC; CDR3: CASLRSDSGKSYEQYF
J: TRBJ2-7; size: -; V: TRBV5-1; D: TRBD1; DNA: TGCGCCAGCAGCTTCCGGGACAGGACCTACGAGCAGTACTTC; CDR3: CASSFRDRTYEQYF
J: TRBJ2-7; size: -; V: TRBV28; D: -; DNA: TGTGCCAGCAGTTCCCGGGGAGCAAGCTCCTACGAGCAGTACTTC; CDR3: CASSSRGASSYEQYF
J: TRBJ2-3; size: -; V: TRBV4-1; D: TRBD2; DNA: TGCGCCAGCAGCCAAGGGACCGGGACTAGCGGGAGTTACCCGACAGATACGCAGTATTTT; CDR3: CASSQGTGTSGSYPTDTQYF
J: TRBJ2-7; size: -; V: TRBV11-1; D: TRBD2; DNA: TGTGCCAGCAGCTTGACTAGCGGGAGGGTCGACGAGCAGTACTTC; CDR3: CASSLTSGRVDEQYF
J: TRBJ2-1; size: -; V: TRBV19; D: -; DNA: TGTGCCAGTAGTCGCCCCCCGGGAAAGGCGTTCTTC; CDR3: CASSRPPGKAFF
J: TRBJ2-2; size: -; V: TRBV7-3; D: -; DNA: TGTGCCAGCAGCCCCCAGGGGTCCGGGGAGCTGTTTTTT; CDR3: CASSPQGSGELFF
J: TRBJ2-1; size: -; V: TRBV5-1; D: -; DNA: TGCGCCAGCAGCCCTCAGGGGATCTTGAATTCGGAGCAGTTCTTC; CDR3: CASSPQGILNSEQFF
J: TRBJ1-1; size: -; V: TRBV5-1; D: TRBD1; DNA: TGCGCCAGCAGCTTTTGGCCCGCGGACAGGATGAACACTGAAGCTTTCTTT; CDR3: CASSFWPADRMNTEAFF
J: TRBJ2-7; size: -; V: TRBV30; D: TRBD2; DNA: TGTGCCTGGAGCCGACTAGCTGGGGAGCAGTACTTC; CDR3: CAWSRLAGEQYF
J: TRBJ2-1; size: -; V: TRBV5-1; D: TRBD2; DNA: TGCGCCAGCAGCCGAAGCGGGAGCACCTACAATGAGCAGTTCTTC; CDR3: CASSRSGSTYNEQFF
J: TRBJ2-3; size: -; V: TRBV28; D: -; DNA: TGTGCCAGCACGGGACTGGGAACTGGTGGCACAGATACGCAGTATTTT; CDR3: CASTGLGTGGTDTQYF
J: TRBJ2-3; size: -; V: TRBV27; D: -; DNA: TGTGCCAGCAGTTTCGTTGCGGCGGGATCAGGGGGAGATACGCAGTATTTT; CDR3: CASSFVAAGSGGDTQYF
J: TRBJ2-3; size: -; V: TRBV29-1; D: -; DNA: TGCAGCGTGGGCGGACTAAATAAGGATACGCAGTATTTT; CDR3: CSVGGLNKDTQYF
J: TRBJ2-7; size: -; V: TRBV19; D: TRBD2; DNA: TGTGCCAGTAGGTCGAGCGGGAGAGGTAACGAGCAGTACTTC; CDR3: CASRSSGRGNEQYF
J: TRBJ1-3; size: -; V: TRBV4-2; D: TRBD1; DNA: TGTGCCAGCAGCCAAGAATGGGGACAGGTCTCTGGAAACACCATATATTTT; CDR3: CASSQEWGQVSGNTIYF
J: TRBJ2-5; size: once; V: TRBV5-1; D: -; DNA: TGCGCCAGCAGCTCCGGAGGTAGCGGTACACAAGAGACCCAGTACTTC; CDR3: CASSSGGSGTQETQYF
J: TRBJ1-1; size: once; V: TRBV7-3; D: -; DNA: TGTGCCAGCAGCTTAAGTCCCGGGAACACTGAAGCTTTCTTT; CDR3: CASSLSPGNTEAFF
J: TRBJ2-7; size: -; V: TRBV29-1; D: -; DNA: TGCAGCGTTGAATCCGGAGCCTCCTACGAGCAGTACTTC; CDR3: CSVESGASYEQYF
J: TRBJ2-5; size: -; V: TRBV30; D: -; DNA: TGTGCCTGGACTTATCAAGAGACCCAGTACTTC; CDR3: CAWTYQETQYF
J: TRBJ1-2; size: -; V: TRBV2; D: -; DNA: TGTGCCAGCAGTGAAATAAACTATGGCTACACCTTC; CDR3: CASSEINYGYTF
J: TRBJ1-4; size: -; V: TRBV6-5; D: TRBD1; DNA: TGTGCCAGCAGGCCGCAGGGGGCGGGTGAAAAACTGTTTTTT; CDR3: CASRPQGAGEKLFF
J: TRBJ2-7; size: -; V: TRBV2; D: TRBD1; DNA: TGTGCCAGCAGTTCGGACAGGGGGGTCGAGCAGTACTTC; CDR3: CASSSDRGVEQYF
J: TRBJ1-4; size: -; V: TRBV5-1; D: TRBD1; DNA: TGCGCCAGCGGGAGAGAGGGGGCTGGGGAAAAACTGTTTTTT; CDR3: CASGREGAGEKLFF
J: TRBJ1-1; size: -; V: TRBV6-1; D: TRBD1; DNA: TGTGCCAGCAGCGGCAGGGGGTGGACTGAAGCTTTCTTT; CDR3: CASSGRGWTEAFF
J: TRBJ2-1; size: -; V: TRBV9; D: TRBD2; DNA: TGTGCCAGCAGCGTAAACCCGACTAGCAACGGGGGGTACAATGAGCAGTTCTTC; CDR3: CASSVNPTSNGGYNEQFF
J: TRBJ2-7; size: -; V: TRBV9; D: TRBD2; DNA: TGTGCCAGCAATATAGCGGGAGGAAGATACGAGCAGTACTTC; CDR3: CASNIAGGRYEQYF
J: TRBJ2-1; size: -; V: TRBV25-1; D: TRBD2; DNA: TGTGCCAGCAGTGAGTTCCTAGCGGAATTCAATGAGCAGTTCTTC; CDR3: CASSEFLAEFNEQFF
J: TRBJ2-7; size: -; V: TRBV6-5; D: -; DNA: TGTGCCAGCAGTTACTCGAGAACCGCCGGGACTCCGTACTTC; CDR3: CASSYSRTAGTPYF
J: TRBJ2-2; size: -; V: TRBV7-3; D: TRBD2; DNA: TGTGCCAGCCGGGGTCTAGCGGGAGGGCCGGGGACCGGGGAGCTGTTTTTT; CDR3: CASRGLAGGPGTGELFF
J: TRBJ2-3; size: -; V: TRBV19; D: -; DNA: TGTGCCAGTAGTATAGGGTCAGGGGAGGGTGATACGCAGTATTTT; CDR3: CASSIGSGEGDTQYF
J: TRBJ1-5; size: -; V: TRBV7-9; D: TRBD1; DNA: TGTGCCAGCAGCGTCGGGACAGGGTATAGCAATCAGCCCCAGCATTTT; CDR3: CASSVGTGYSNQPQHF
J: TRBJ2-1; size: -; V: TRBV7-9; D: TRBD2; DNA: TGTGCCAGCAGCACTAGCGGGAGGAGGTACAATGAGCAGTTCTTC; CDR3: CASSTSGRRYNEQFF
J: TRBJ2-1; size: -; V: TRBV18; D: -; DNA: TGTGCCAGCTCACCCGGGGAACAGCGCAATGAGCAGTTCTTC; CDR3: CASSPGEQRNEQFF
J: TRBJ1-1; size: -; V: TRBV18; D: -; DNA: TGTGCCAGCTCACCACCGCGGGGGCCAAACACTGAAGCTTTCTTT; CDR3: CASSPPRGPNTEAFF
J: TRBJ2-7; size: -; V: TRBV14; D: -; DNA: TGTGCCAGCAGCCTGGTGCAGGGCTACGAGCAGTACTTC; CDR3: CASSLVQGYEQYF
J: TRBJ1-1; size: few; V: TRBV2; D: -; DNA: TGTGCCAGCAGTGTGATGCGGAGCACTGAAGCTTTCTTT; CDR3: CASSVMRSTEAFF
J: TRBJ1-2; size: -; V: TRBV27; D: TRBD1; DNA: TGTGCCAGCAGTTTCCGGGACAGGGACTATGGCTACACCTTC; CDR3: CASSFRDRDYGYTF
J: TRBJ2-1; size: -; V: TRBV5-1; D: -; DNA: TGCGCCAGCAGCTTGGACTGGGGAGGCTCCTACAATGAGCAGTTCTTC; CDR3: CASSLDWGGSYNEQFF
J: TRBJ2-5; size: -; V: TRBV30; D: -; DNA: TGTGCCTTCACAGGGAACCAAGAGACCCAGTACTTC; CDR3: CAFTGNQETQYF
J: TRBJ2-3; size: -; V: TRBV30; D: TRBD2; DNA: TGTGCCTGGATCCGGGGGGGGAGCACAGATACGCAGTATTTT; CDR3: CAWIRGGSTDTQYF
J: TRBJ1-5; size: -; V: TRBV30; D: -; DNA: TGTGCCTGGAGTGTGGCAGGCTATAGCAATCAGCCCCAGCATTTT; CDR3: CAWSVAGYSNQPQHF
J: TRBJ1-1; size: -; V: TRBV9; D: TRBD1; DNA: TGTGCCAGCAGCGTCGGGACAGGGAAGAACACTGAAGCTTTCTTT; CDR3: CASSVGTGKNTEAFF
J: TRBJ2-3; size: -; V: TRBV29-1; D: -; DNA: TGCAGCCTGGTGGCGGTCGGCACAGATACGCAGTATTTT; CDR3: CSLVAVGTDTQYF
J: TRBJ2-5; size: -; V: TRBV29-1; D: -; DNA: TGCAGCGTTCGCACAGGCGGAGAGACCCAGTACTTC; CDR3: CSVRTGGETQYF
J: TRBJ2-5; size: -; V: TRBV5-4; D: -; DNA: TGTGCCAGCAGCTTGGGGCAGCAAGAGACCCAGTACTTC; CDR3: CASSLGQQETQYF
J: TRBJ2-1; size: -; V: TRBV6-1; D: -; DNA: TGTGCCCTACAGTCGCGCTCCTACAATGAGCAGTTCTTC; CDR3: CALQSRSYNEQFF